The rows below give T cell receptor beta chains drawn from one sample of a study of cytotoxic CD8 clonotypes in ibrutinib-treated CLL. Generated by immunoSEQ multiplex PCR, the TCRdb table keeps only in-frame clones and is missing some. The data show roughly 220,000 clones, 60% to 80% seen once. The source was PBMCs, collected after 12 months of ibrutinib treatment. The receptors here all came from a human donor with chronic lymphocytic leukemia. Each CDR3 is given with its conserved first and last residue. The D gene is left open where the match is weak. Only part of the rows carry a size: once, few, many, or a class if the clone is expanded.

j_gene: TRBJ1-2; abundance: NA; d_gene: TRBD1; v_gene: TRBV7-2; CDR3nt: TGTGCCAGCAGCCCGGGACAGGGGTTAACTGGCTACACCTTC; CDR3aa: CASSPGQGLTGYTF
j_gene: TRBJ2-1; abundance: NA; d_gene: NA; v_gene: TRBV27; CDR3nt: TGTGCTTCTCGGCCGCACAACGCCTACAATGAGCAGTTCTTC; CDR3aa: CASRPHNAYNEQFF
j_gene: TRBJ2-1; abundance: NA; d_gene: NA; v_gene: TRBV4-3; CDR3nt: TGCGCCAGCAGCCAAGCCACTGAATCCTACAATGAGCAGTTCTTC; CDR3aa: CASSQATESYNEQFF
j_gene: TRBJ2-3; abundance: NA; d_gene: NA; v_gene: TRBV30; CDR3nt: TGTGCCTGCGGTCAGCGACGGGGCGATACGCAGTATTTT; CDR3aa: CACGQRRGDTQYF
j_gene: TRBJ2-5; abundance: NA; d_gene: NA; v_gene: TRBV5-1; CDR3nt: TGCGCCAGCAGCTCCCTTGGGGGGAGTGAGACCCAGTACTTC; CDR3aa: CASSSLGGSETQYF
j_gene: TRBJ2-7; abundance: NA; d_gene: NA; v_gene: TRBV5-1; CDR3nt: TGCGCCAGCAGCGCCACAGGGATCTACGAGCAGTACTTC; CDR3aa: CASSATGIYEQYF
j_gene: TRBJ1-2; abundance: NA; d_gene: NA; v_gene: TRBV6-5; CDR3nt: TGTGCCAGCAGTCGCCCGGGAGGTTCGAGGAGCTACACCTTC; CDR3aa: CASSRPGGSRSYTF
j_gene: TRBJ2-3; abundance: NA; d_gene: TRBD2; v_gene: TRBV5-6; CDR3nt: TGTGCCAGCAGCTTGTTTGCCAGCGGGGGGTTTTCAGATACGCAGTATTTT; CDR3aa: CASSLFASGGFSDTQYF
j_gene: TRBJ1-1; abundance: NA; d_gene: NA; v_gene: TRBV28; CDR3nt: TGTGCCAGCAGTTTATTCCTATCTGAAGCTTTCTTT; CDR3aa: CASSLFLSEAFF
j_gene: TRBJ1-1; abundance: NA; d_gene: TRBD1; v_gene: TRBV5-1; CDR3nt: TGCGCCAGCAGCTATGGACAGGGGGCCACCACTGAAGCTTTCTTT; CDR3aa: CASSYGQGATTEAFF
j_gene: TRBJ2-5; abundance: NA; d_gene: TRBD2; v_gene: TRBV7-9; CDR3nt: TGTGCCAGCAGCTTTGTTGGGACTAGCGGCCCAAAAGAGACCCAGTACTTC; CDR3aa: CASSFVGTSGPKETQYF
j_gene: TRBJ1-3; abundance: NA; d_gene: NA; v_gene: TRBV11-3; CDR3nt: TGTGCCAGCAGCCTGGGACGAGGGGCGCCTAACTCTGGAAACACCATATATTTT; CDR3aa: CASSLGRGAPNSGNTIYF
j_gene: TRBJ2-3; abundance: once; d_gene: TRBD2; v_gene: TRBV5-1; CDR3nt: TGCGCCAGCAGCCTCGTAGCGGGAGGCGCGACAGATACGCAGTATTTT; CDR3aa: CASSLVAGGATDTQYF
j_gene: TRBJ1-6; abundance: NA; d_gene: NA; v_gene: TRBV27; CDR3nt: TGTGCCAGCACCTGGGACCCCAATTCACCCCTCCACTTT; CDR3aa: CASTWDPNSPLHF
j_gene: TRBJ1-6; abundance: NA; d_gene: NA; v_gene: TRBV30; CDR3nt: TGTGCCTGGAGTGTAACTCCGGGGCAGGGGAATTCACCCCTCCACTTT; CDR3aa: CAWSVTPGQGNSPLHF
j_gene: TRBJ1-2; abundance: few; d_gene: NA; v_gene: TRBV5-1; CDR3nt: TGCGCCAGCACCTCCTCGGGCAGGGGCTCGGGTGGCTACACCTTC; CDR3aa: CASTSSGRGSGGYTF
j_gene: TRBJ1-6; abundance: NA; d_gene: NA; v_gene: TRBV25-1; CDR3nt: TGTGCCAGCAGTGAACAGGGTGGTAATTCACCCCTCCACTTT; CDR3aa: CASSEQGGNSPLHF
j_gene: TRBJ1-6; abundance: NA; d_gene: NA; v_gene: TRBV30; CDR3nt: TGTGCCTGGAGCGTCGGGGGGGGCCTTAATTCACCCCTCCACTTT; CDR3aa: CAWSVGGGLNSPLHF
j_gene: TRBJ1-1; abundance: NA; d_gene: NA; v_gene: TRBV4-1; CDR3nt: TGCGCCAGCAGCCAAGGTATCCCGGAGTCAGCCTCAAGGAATGAAGCTTTCTTT; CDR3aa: CASSQGIPESASRNEAFF
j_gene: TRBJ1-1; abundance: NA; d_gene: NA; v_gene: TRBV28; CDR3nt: TGTGCCAGCAGTTTCATCCAGCCCCGGCTCGCTTTCTTT; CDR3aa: CASSFIQPRLAFF
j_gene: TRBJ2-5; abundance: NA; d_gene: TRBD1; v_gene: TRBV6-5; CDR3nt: TGTGCCAGCAGTTACTATTATGACAGGGCCCGGGAGACCCAGTACTTC; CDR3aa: CASSYYYDRARETQYF
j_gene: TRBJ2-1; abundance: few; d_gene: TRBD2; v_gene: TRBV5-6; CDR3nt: TGTGCCAGCAGCAGACTAGCGGGGACCTTCTACAATGAGCAGTTCTTC; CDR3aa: CASSRLAGTFYNEQFF
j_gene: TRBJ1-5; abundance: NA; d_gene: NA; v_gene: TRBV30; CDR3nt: TGTGCCTGGATGGACGGCCTCGGGGGGCAGCCCCAGCATTTT; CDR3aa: CAWMDGLGGQPQHF
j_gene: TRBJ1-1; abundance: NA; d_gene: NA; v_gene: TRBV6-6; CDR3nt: TGTGCCAGCAGTTACTCCGACAGGCCAAATGAAGCTTTCTTT; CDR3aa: CASSYSDRPNEAFF
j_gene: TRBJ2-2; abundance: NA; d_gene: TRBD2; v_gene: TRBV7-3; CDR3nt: TGTGCCAGCCGCCTAGCGGGCCCCACCGGGGAGCTGTTTTTT; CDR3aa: CASRLAGPTGELFF
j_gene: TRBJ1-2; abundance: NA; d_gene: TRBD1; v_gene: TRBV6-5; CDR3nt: TGTGCCAGCAGCCCACTACAGGGGACCTATGGCTACACCTTC; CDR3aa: CASSPLQGTYGYTF
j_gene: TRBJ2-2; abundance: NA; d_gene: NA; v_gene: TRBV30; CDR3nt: TGTGCCTGGAGTTCGATGGGGGAGCTGTTTTTT; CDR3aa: CAWSSMGELFF
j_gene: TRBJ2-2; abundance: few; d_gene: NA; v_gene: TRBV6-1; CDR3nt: TGTGCCAGCAGTGAAGGTTGGCAGTCGAACACCGGGGAGCTGTTTTTT; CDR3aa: CASSEGWQSNTGELFF
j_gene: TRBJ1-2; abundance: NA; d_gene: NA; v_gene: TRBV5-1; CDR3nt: TGCGCCAGCAGGAGGAAAGACTATGGCTACACCTTC; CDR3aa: CASRRKDYGYTF
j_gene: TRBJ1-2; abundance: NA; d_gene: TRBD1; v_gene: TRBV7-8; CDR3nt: TGTGCCAGCGGCGGGGGGGGACAGCAATATGGCTACACCTTC; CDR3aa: CASGGGGQQYGYTF
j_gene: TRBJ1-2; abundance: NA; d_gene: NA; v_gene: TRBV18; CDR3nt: TGTGCCAGCTCACCATCAGCCCTTCCAGACTATGGCTACACCTTC; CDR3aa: CASSPSALPDYGYTF
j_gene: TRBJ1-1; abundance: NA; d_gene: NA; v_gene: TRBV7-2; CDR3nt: TGTGCCAGCAGTCGGTCGAACGCTGAAGCTTTCTTT; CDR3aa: CASSRSNAEAFF
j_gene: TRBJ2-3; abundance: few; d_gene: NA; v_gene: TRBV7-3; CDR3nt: TGTGCCAGCAGCTCCCCGGGGCGTGGATCCGATACGCAGTATTTT; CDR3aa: CASSSPGRGSDTQYF
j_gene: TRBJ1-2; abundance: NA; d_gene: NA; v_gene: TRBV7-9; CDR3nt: TGTGCCAGCAGCTTGTTGGCAACAGAGTTTAACTATGGCTACACCTTC; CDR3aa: CASSLLATEFNYGYTF
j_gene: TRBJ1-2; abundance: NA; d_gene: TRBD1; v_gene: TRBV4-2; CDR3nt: TGTGCCAGCAGCCAGATCGGGACAGCTAACTATGGCTACACCTTC; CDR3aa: CASSQIGTANYGYTF
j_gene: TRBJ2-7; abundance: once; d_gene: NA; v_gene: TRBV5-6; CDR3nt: TGTGCCAGCAGCTTTGATCTGAGCGGGTCATCCTACGAGCAGTACTTC; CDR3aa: CASSFDLSGSSYEQYF
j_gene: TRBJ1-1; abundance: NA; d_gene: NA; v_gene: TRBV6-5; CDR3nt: TGTGCCAGCAGTCCCGATAAACCGGGCCAGCCGGAAGCTTTCTTT; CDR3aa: CASSPDKPGQPEAFF
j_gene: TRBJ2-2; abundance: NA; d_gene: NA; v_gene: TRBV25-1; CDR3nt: TGTGCCAGCAGTCGGACGGGGACCACCGGGGAGCTGTTTTTT; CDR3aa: CASSRTGTTGELFF
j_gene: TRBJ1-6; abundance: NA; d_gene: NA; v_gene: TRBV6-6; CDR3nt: TGTGCCAGCAGTTACTCGAGCGGGGGCTCCAATTCACCCCTCCACTTT; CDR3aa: CASSYSSGGSNSPLHF
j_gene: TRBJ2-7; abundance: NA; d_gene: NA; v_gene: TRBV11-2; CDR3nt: TGTGCCAGCAGCTTAGTATCCCCCGGCGAGCAGTACTTC; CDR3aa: CASSLVSPGEQYF
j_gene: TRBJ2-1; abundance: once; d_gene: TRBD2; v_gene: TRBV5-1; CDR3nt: TGCGCCAGCAGCCCAGGACTAGCGGGAGGCCCTAGTCGCTCCTACAATGAGCAGTTCTTC; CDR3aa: CASSPGLAGGPSRSYNEQFF
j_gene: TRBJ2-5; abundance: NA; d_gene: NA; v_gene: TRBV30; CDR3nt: TGTGCCTGGAGGCGCCAGGGGAGGTTAGAGACCCAGTACTTC; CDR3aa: CAWRRQGRLETQYF
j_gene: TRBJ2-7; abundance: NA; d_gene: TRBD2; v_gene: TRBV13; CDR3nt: TGTGCCAGCAGCTTAACTAGCGGGAGTTTAGGCGAGCAGTACTTC; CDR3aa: CASSLTSGSLGEQYF
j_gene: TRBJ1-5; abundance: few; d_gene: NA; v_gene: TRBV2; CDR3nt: TGTGCCAGCAGTGACAGGGGCAATCAGCCCCAGCATTTT; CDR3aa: CASSDRGNQPQHF
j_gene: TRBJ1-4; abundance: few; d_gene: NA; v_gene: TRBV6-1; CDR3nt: TGTGCCAGCAGTGAAACGCGGGGGAATCGGAAAAAACTGTTTTTT; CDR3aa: CASSETRGNRKKLFF
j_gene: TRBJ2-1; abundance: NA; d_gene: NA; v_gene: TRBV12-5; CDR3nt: TGTGCTAGTGGTTTGGGATATAGCTCCTACAATGAGCAGTTCTTC; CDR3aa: CASGLGYSSYNEQFF
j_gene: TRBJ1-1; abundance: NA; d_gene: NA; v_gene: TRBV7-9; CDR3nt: TGTGCCAGCAGCTTTGCCCAAAACACTGAAGCTTTCTTT; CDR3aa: CASSFAQNTEAFF
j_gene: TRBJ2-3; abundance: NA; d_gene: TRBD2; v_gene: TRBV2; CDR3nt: TGTGCCTCCGCAATGGGGGGGAGCACAGATACGCAGTATTTT; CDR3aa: CASAMGGSTDTQYF
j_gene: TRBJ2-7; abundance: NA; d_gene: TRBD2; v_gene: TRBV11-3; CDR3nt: TGTGCCAGCAGCCCCAGGCCCCAAAGCGGGAAATACTACGAGCAGTACTTC; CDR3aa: CASSPRPQSGKYYEQYF